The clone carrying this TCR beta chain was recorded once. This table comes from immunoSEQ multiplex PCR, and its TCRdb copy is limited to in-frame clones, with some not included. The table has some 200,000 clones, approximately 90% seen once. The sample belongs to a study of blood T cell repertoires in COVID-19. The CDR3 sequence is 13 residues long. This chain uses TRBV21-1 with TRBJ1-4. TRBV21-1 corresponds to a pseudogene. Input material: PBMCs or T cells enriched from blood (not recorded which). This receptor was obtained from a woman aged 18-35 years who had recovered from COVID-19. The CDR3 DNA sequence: TGTGCCAGCACCTCGAGACGGGATGAAAAACTGTTTTTT. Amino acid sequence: CASTSRRDEKLFF.